This TCR beta chain came from a study of cytomegalovirus exposure and HLA in healthy donors. PCR was performed using 60 Vbeta and 13 Jbeta primers. Some clones are missing from TCRdb's copy, which holds only in-frame ones; the method was immunoSEQ multiplex PCR. The top ten clones hold 0.8% to 0.95% of a sample with 100,000 to 120,000 clones, roughly 15% of them seen once. With 5 bases clipped from V and 5 bases from J, the junction kept 9 bases outside the gene matches. The CDR3 has 15 amino acids. Germline V gives CDR1 LNHDA, CDR2 SQIVND (reference sequence). This clone was counted only a few times. Healthy donors of bone marrow made up the group.

The V call is TRBV19, the J call TRBJ2-7; the match to TRBD1 covers 10 bases. The sequenced sample was PBMCs. The TCR was taken from a female donor in good health and CMV-seronegative. CDR3 amino acids: CASSETGGAGDEQYF. In DNA form, the CDR3 reads TGTGCCAGTAGTGAGACAGGGGGCGCGGGGGACGAGCAGTACTTC. The complete variable domain, with remaining parts taken from reference TRBV19 and TRBJ2-7, reads DGGITQSPKYLFRKEGQNVTLSCEQNLNHDAMYWYRQDPGQGLRLIYYSQIVNDFQKGDIAEGYSVSREKKESFPLTVTSAQKNPTAFYLCASSETGGAGDEQYFGPGTRLTVT.